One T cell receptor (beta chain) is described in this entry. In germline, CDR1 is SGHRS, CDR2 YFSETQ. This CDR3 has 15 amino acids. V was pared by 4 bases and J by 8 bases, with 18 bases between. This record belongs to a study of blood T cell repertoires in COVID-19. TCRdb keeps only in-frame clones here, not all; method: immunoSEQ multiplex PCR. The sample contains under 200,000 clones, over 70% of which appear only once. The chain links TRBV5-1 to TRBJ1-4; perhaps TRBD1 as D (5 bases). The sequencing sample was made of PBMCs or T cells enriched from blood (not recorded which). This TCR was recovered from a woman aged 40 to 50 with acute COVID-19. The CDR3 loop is CASSPGGQAKEKLFF. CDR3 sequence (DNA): TGCGCCAGCAGCCCGGGGGGTCAGGCCAAGGAAAAACTGTTTTTT.